This TCR beta chain was captured by sequencing in a study of T cells in Graves' hyperthyroidism and ophthalmopathy. At least ten counts were recorded for this clonotype. There were TCR beta CDR3 regions amplified from RNA transcripts. First-round RT-PCR targeting the TCR CDR3 was performed with the HTBI primer set. TCRdb called the multiplex PCR reads again in MiXCR, with one record for every CDR3 protein. The sample records roughly 400,000 distinct CDR3 sequences, roughly 13% being singletons. The CDR3 runs 14 residues. Germline values: CDR1 SNHLY, CDR2 FYNNEI. Trimming took off 5 bases at V and 3 bases at J, with 13 bases between the two ends.

Sequencing was done on a sample of blood. The chain has TRBV2 and TRBJ1-1; D uncertain. The sequence was collected from a man aged 45-65 years with Graves' ophthalmopathy. The DNA of the CDR3 is TGTGCCAGCAGTTTTAAGACAACCGACACTGAAGCTTTCTTT. The encoded protein is CASSFKTTDTEAFF. Full variable domain (missing parts from reference TRBV2 and TRBJ1-1): EPEVTQTPSHQVTQMGQEVILRCVPISNHLYFYWYRQILGQKVEFLVSFYNNEISEKSEIFDDQFSVERPDGSNFTLKIRSTKLEDSAMYFCASSFKTTDTEAFFGQGTRLTVV.